A selection of T cell receptor beta chains follows, all from one sample in a study of blood T cell repertoires in COVID-19. Profiling relied on immunoSEQ multiplex PCR, and the TCRdb table lists in-frame clones only, not all of them. The repertoire holds 140,000 to 150,000 clones, with roughly 86% as singletons. The sequencing input was peripheral blood. These receptors originate from a man in his 70s with acute or convalescent COVID-19. The CDR3 runs from the conserved cysteine through the conserved F or W. A D gene is named only where the DNA matches it firmly.

>15|TRBV5-6|.|TRBJ2-3
CASSFRLPGGDTQYF
>15|TRBV19|TRBD2|TRBJ2-5
CASSLAGGQGETQYF
>14|TRBV9|.|TRBJ2-1
CASSVSGEYNEQFF
>12|TRBV12-3/TRBV12-4|.|TRBJ1-4
CASSVTGEKLFF
>18|TRBV3-1/TRBV3-2|TRBD2|TRBJ2-1
CASSPPGTSGGPYNEQFF
>13|TRBV19|.|TRBJ1-1
CASSSQGNTEAFF
>15|TRBV5-1|.|TRBJ2-7
CASSSGDGVIHEQYF
>13|TRBV27|.|TRBJ2-3
CASRADSSDTQYF
>13|TRBV6-6|TRBD1|TRBJ1-2
CASSWTGNYGYTF
>15|TRBV5-1|.|TRBJ2-2
CASRFFVGDDGELFF
>18|TRBV3-1/TRBV3-2|.|TRBJ2-3
CASSLFRGAGTLTDTQYF
>17|TRBV3-1/TRBV3-2|TRBD1|TRBJ2-7
CASSPTDGTGKSYEQYF
>15|TRBV5-6|.|TRBJ2-5
CASSPMPQVEETQYF
>15|TRBV9|TRBD2|TRBJ2-3
CASNPTSRITDTQYF
>15|TRBV28|TRBD2|TRBJ2-1
CASSTSGRPYNEQFF
>14|TRBV5-4|TRBD1|TRBJ2-7
CASSLGDRAYEQYF
>20|TRBV10-3|TRBD2|TRBJ2-7
CAISDPGGLAKQWAPYEQYF
>14|TRBV27|.|TRBJ1-2
CASSLSQGEYGYTF
>16|TRBV5-6|TRBD2|TRBJ2-2
CASSHYSGSATGELFF
>16|TRBV5-4|TRBD2|TRBJ2-3
CASSLLGLAGVDTQYF
>14|TRBV5-5|.|TRBJ1-5
CASSLQGPNQPQHF
>14|TRBV4-2|TRBD1|TRBJ2-3
CASSPGTDTDTQYF
>13|TRBV19|TRBD1|TRBJ1-2
CASNSLLGQGYTF
>16|TRBV28|.|TRBJ1-5
CASSLGPGASNQPQHF
>15|TRBV5-1|TRBD1|TRBJ1-6
CASTTRQGGRSPLHF
>16|TRBV28|TRBD1|TRBJ1-2
CASSLWGQGKRNGYTF
>14|TRBV27|.|TRBJ1-5
CASSFMGGDQPQHF
>14|TRBV20-1|TRBD2|TRBJ2-5
CSASIGRTRETQYF
>16|TRBV6-2/TRBV6-3|TRBD2|TRBJ2-7
CASSPSGGASPYEQYF
>13|TRBV7-8|TRBD1|TRBJ1-5
CASRRQGRGPQHF
>15|TRBV7-9|TRBD1|TRBJ1-2
CASRSTGGPNYGYTF
>17|TRBV2|.|TRBJ1-2
CASSVTREAAPNYGYTF
>14|TRBV28|.|TRBJ1-3
CASSLIRSGNTIYF
>15|TRBV18|TRBD1|TRBJ1-1
CASSPGQGKNTEAFF
>15|TRBV9|TRBD2|TRBJ2-2
CASSSSGSATGELFF
>14|TRBV19|TRBD2|TRBJ2-5
CASSPQAGAETQYF
>13|TRBV30|.|TRBJ2-5
CAWETGHQETQYF
>16|TRBV7-9|TRBD1|TRBJ1-6
CASSSAGGSYNSPLHF
>12|TRBV6-5|.|TRBJ1-1
CASIWGHTEAFF
>16|TRBV5-1|TRBD1|TRBJ2-3
CASSPLRGPSTDTQYF
>16|TRBV5-1|TRBD1|TRBJ1-6
CASSADPGQQNSALHF
>12|TRBV18|TRBD2|TRBJ2-7
CASSPEREEQYF
>14|TRBV7-8|TRBD1|TRBJ1-3
CASRSDRLGNTIYF
>14|TRBV19|TRBD1|TRBJ2-7
CASSIRTGLHEQYF
>14|TRBV27|TRBD1|TRBJ1-5
CASSSWNRGEPQHF
>15|TRBV5-1|.|TRBJ1-4
CASRLDLQGQEKLFF
>15|TRBV5-4|.|TRBJ2-3
CASWWGGHSTDTQYF
>12|TRBV3-1/TRBV3-2|.|TRBJ2-7
CASSPDYYEQYF
>13|TRBV10-1|TRBD1|TRBJ2-7
CASSDLQGAPQYF